A single T cell receptor (beta chain) is shown here with its context. The target antigen is unknown. The record originates from a study of shared clonotypes between healthy human individuals. Study-level results: Represented diversity, genetic and exposure-history alike, was limited by few donors.

With 2 bases removed from V and 0 bases from J, the gap between germline ends came to 5 bases. Germline values: CDR1 SQVTM, CDR2 ANQGSEA. This CDR3 region has 13 residues. Sequencing was performed on unsorted PBMC DNA using ten immunoSEQ deep assay plates. Under the authors' procedure: ImmunoSEQ yielded junction-only sequences lacking quality scores, so filtering differed. The repertoire was sequenced with immunoSEQ multiplex PCR; TCRdb's copy has only in-frame clones and lacks some. V and J calls and clone size come straight from that table; D and trimming were deduced from the DNA. The repertoire holds about 470,000 clones, with roughly 80% as singletons.

The V and J genes are TRBV29-1 and TRBJ1-3; D not certain. The sample was PBMCs. This TCR derives from a woman between 40 and 55 years old in good health. Some clones in this sample may be carry-over from other donors' samples. CDR3 sequence: CSVELISGNTIYF. In nucleotides, the CDR3 is TGCAGCGTTGAACTGATCTCTGGAAACACCATATATTTT.